This TCR beta chain emerged from a study of T-cell reconstitution after alpha-beta-depleted transplantation in children. Study-wide results and limits: TCRbeta diversity was high at day 60 in some patients (a result of surviving recipient T cells and thymic progenitors). The authors attributed T-cell counts and diversity one year after transplant mostly to newly produced T cells. The study reportedly traced alpha-beta T cells about two months after transplant to several hundred expanded graft clones.

V was pared by 4 bases and J by 6 bases, with 9 bases between. The CDR3 spans 13 residues. Germline-derived CDR1 and CDR2 are SNHLY and FYNNEI. As it was prepared, the TCRbeta library received unique molecular identifiers. From the PCR reads, TCRdb called clonotypes with MiXCR, one entry per CDR3 protein. This table holds approximately 300,000 distinct CDR3 sequences, 7.5% to 9% found once. In this sample, this clonotype turned up a few times. The antigen is not known. This clonotype was sampled from a female patient aged 2-15 years who had a stem cell transplant for Fanconi anemia, so the T cells may come from the graft donor. The chain combines TRBV2 with TRBJ2-2, with D perhaps TRBD1 or TRBD2 (5 bases each). The sample consisted of peripheral blood, taken 360 days after TCRalphabeta/CD19-depleted stem cell transplant. Written as DNA, the CDR3 is TGTGCCAGCAGTGGGATGGGGGCCGGGGAGCTGTTTTTT. As protein: CASSGMGAGELFF.